This T cell receptor (beta chain) was recorded in a study of T cells after yellow fever vaccination (dated by TCRdb to about 2019). Regarding the complete study: The SMART-Seq v4 Ultra Low Input RNA kit was used to prepare libraries from fractions with low cell numbers. Two healthy male donors, one aged 18 to 29 and one aged 30 to 40 years, made up the cohort. Blood was collected at multiple timepoints before and after primary and secondary immunization, and bulk PBMC replicates and cell subsets were isolated. To follow T-cell clones before and after primary and booster YFV17D yellow fever vaccination, bulk TCR alpha and beta repertoires were sequenced over time.

Data came from an Illumina NovaSeq 6000. TCR cDNA was synthesized by 5'RACE template switching, which introduced a universal primer site and unique molecular identifiers. Priming of cDNA synthesis was performed from both the TCR alpha and TCR beta constant segments. Libraries were amplified in two PCR steps, with sample barcodes and sequencing adapters added in the second step. Libraries were sequenced on Illumina HiSeq 2500 (2x100 bp) or NovaSeq (2x150 bp). In the original analysis: Demultiplexing of reads and collapsing into UMI consensus sequences were performed with MIGEC, and V(D)J alignment was carried out with MiXCR. Vaccine-responding clonotypes were identified with edgeR using replicate PBMC samples, with FDR below 0.01 and a log2 fold change above 5 up to day 15 being required. Bulk clonotypes were assigned CD4 or CD8 identity according to which sequenced CD4 or CD8 repertoire held them at higher abundance. The public reads were quality trimmed at Q25 with fastp and then assembled into clones with MiXCR by TCRdb, keeping productive beta chains. Every entry covers one CDR3 protein and lists the most common genes and DNA from its rows. The V and J calls here are based on TCRdb, not the publication. This sample holds some 240,000 distinct CDR3 sequences; 5.2% were observed only once. Jointly, the top ten make up approximately 3.5% of the sample.

The germline V gene (reference sequence) gives CDR1 as DFQATT and CDR2 as SNEGSKA. Cut back by 0 bases and 0 bases, the V and J ends lie 5 bases apart. The CDR3 measures 13 amino acids from cysteine to phenylalanine. Only the CDR3 region is kept as DNA, spanning 39 bases read in frame from base 1. Comments on this clonotype: It has no known antigen specificity. No base quality information exists; no much larger clone differs at one position.

The treatment or condition tag for this specimen amounts to: live attenuated yellow fever vaccine strain. A standard Ficoll-Paque protocol was used to isolate PBMCs from peripheral blood. Dynabeads CD4 and CD8 positive selection kits were used to isolate the CD4 and CD8 T-cell fractions. TriZol was used to extract RNA from bulk PBMCs, from CD4 and CD8 fractions, and from dextramer-positive and dextramer-negative fractions. What the research found in general, with its limitations: A small share of clonotypes was detected in both CD4 and CD8 compartments, with the overlap likely arising from convergent recombination. Most clones expanded after primary vaccination were re-detected after the booster (just under 97% of CD4 and more than 70% of CD8), suggesting broad memory maintenance. Because the study included only a couple of donors, the extent to which the findings can be generalized is limited. The secondary T-cell response was weaker than the primary response but faster, peaking on day 5 instead of day 15. Computational filtering was required because FACS-sorted repertoires could contain abundant contaminating clonotypes from the bulk population.

The TCR comes from a man aged 18 to 30 who received the YFV17D yellow fever vaccine. The sequence is built from TRBV20-1 and TRBJ1-1, with an unclear D gene assignment. The source was CD4+ T cells sorted from PBMCs, collected on the day of the yellow fever booster vaccination. CDR3 region: CSAREDLNTEAFF. The nucleotide sequence is TGCAGTGCTAGAGAAGACCTGAACACTGAAGCTTTCTTT.